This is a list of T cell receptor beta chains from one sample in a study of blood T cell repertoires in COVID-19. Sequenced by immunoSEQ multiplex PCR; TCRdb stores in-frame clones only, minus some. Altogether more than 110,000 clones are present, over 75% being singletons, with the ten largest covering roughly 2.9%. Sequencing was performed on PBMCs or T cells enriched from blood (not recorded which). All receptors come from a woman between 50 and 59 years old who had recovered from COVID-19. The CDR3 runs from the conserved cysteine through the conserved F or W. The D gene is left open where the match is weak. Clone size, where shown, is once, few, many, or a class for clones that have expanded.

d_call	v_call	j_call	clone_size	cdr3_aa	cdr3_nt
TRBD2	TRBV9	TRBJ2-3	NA	CASSVGTSYTDTQYF	TGTGCCAGCAGCGTCGGGACTAGCTACACAGATACGCAGTATTTT
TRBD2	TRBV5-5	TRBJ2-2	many	CASSSTPGLAVSGELFF	TGTGCCAGCAGCTCTACCCCGGGACTAGCGGTGTCCGGGGAGCTGTTTTTT
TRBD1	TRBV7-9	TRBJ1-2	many	CASSLAATGGNTF	TGTGCCAGCAGCTTAGCGGCGACAGGGGGCAACACCTTC
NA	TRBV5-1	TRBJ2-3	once	CASSISTPGTDTQYF	TGCGCCAGCAGCATCTCAACTCCGGGGACAGATACGCAGTATTTT
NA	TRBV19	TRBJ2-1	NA	CASRREGEQFF	TGTGCCAGTAGGCGAGAGGGTGAGCAGTTCTTC
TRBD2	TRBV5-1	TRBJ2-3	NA	CASSPSGTSTDTQYF	TGCGCCAGCAGCCCGAGCGGGACTAGCACAGATACGCAGTATTTT
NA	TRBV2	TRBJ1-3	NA	CASSEGRLKISGNTIYF	TGTGCCAGCAGTGAAGGCAGACTTAAGATCTCTGGAAACACCATATATTTT
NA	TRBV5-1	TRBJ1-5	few	CASSLVAGDRQPQHF	TGCGCCAGCAGCTTGGTGGCAGGGGATAGACAGCCCCAGCATTTT
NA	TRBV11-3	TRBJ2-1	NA	CASSLGEGGGTQFF	TGTGCCAGCAGCTTGGGGGAGGGGGGGGGTACGCAGTTCTTC
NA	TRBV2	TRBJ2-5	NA	CASTLVGTQYF	TGTGCCAGCACCCTCGTCGGGACCCAGTACTTC
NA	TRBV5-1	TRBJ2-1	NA	CASSLGDWTNEQFF	TGCGCCAGCAGCTTGGGGGACTGGACCAATGAGCAGTTCTTC
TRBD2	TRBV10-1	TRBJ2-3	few	CASSDQAGLAADTQYF	TGCGCCAGCAGTGATCAGGCGGGACTAGCGGCAGATACGCAGTATTTT
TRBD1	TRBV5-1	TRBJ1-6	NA	CASSLGQVNSPLHF	TGCGCCAGCAGCTTAGGACAGGTTAATTCACCCCTCCACTTT
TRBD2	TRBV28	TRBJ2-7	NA	CASSLSAGRDEQYF	TGTGCCAGCAGTTTATCGGCCGGGAGGGACGAGCAGTACTTC
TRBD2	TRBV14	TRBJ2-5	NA	CASSPFLAVQETQYF	TGTGCCAGCAGCCCTTTCCTAGCGGTCCAAGAGACCCAGTACTTC
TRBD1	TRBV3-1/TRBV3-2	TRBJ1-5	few	CASSQGYRGLQPQHF	TGTGCCAGCAGCCAGGGTTACAGGGGGCTTCAGCCCCAGCATTTT
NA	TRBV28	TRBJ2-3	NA	CASSLLAGTDTQYF	TGTGCCAGCAGTCTACTAGCAGGCACAGATACGCAGTATTTT
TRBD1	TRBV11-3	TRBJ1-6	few	CASSSRTTGGESPLHF	TGTGCCAGCAGCTCGCGGACGACAGGGGGCGAATCACCCCTCCACTTT
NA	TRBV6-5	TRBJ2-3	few	CASTIQKGGDTQYF	TGTGCCAGCACTATTCAGAAGGGGGGGGATACGCAGTATTTT
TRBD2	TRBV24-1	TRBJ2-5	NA	CATSDPTTSGETQYF	TGTGCCACCAGTGATCCGACGACTAGCGGAGAGACCCAGTACTTC
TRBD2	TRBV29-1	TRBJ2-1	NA	CSVGLAGGFGNEQFF	TGCAGCGTAGGACTAGCGGGAGGGTTTGGAAATGAGCAGTTCTTC
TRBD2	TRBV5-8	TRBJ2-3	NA	CASSFSGRALDTQYF	TGTGCCAGCAGTTTTAGCGGGAGGGCTTTAGATACGCAGTATTTT
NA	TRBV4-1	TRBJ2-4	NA	CASSQESRNIQYF	TGCGCCAGCAGCCAAGAAAGTAGAAACATTCAGTACTTC
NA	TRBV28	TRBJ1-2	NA	CASSPGSVGGSNYGYTF	TGTGCCAGCAGTCCCGGATCCGTCGGGGGGAGTAACTATGGCTACACCTTC
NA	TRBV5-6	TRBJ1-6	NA	CASSRGLYNSPLHF	TGTGCCAGCAGCAGGGGACTGTATAATTCACCCCTCCACTTT
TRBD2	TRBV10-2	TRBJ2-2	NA	CASSERGAGRAGGELFF	TGCGCCAGCAGTGAGAGGGGAGCGGGAAGGGCTGGCGGGGAGCTGTTTTTT
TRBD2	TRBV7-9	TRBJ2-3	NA	CASSSLAVLSTDTQYF	TGTGCCAGCAGCTCGCTAGCGGTCCTTAGCACAGATACGCAGTATTTT
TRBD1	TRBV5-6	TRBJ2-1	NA	CASSLGQPLYNEQFF	TGTGCCAGCAGCCTGGGACAGCCCCTTTACAATGAGCAGTTCTTC
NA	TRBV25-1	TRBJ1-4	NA	CASSGQAPTNEKLFF	TGTGCCAGCAGTGGACAGGCGCCAACTAATGAAAAACTGTTTTTT
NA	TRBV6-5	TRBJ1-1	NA	CASSYSRWEGTEAFF	TGTGCCAGCAGTTACTCGAGGTGGGAGGGCACTGAAGCTTTCTTT
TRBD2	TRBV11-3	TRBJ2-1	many	CASSGGSSYNEQFF	TGTGCCAGCTCGGGGGGGAGCTCCTACAATGAGCAGTTCTTC
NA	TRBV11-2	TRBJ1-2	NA	CASSLDTTANYGYTF	TGTGCCAGCAGCTTAGATACGACAGCGAACTATGGCTACACCTTC
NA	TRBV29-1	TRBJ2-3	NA	CSSRELGTDTQYF	TGCAGCTCCAGGGAATTGGGCACAGATACGCAGTATTTT
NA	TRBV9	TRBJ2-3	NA	CASSPNRARTDTQYF	TGTGCCAGCAGTCCTAACAGGGCCCGCACAGATACGCAGTATTTT
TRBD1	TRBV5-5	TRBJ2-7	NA	CASSLGGGPYEQYF	TGTGCCAGCAGCTTGGGAGGGGGCCCCTACGAGCAGTACTTC